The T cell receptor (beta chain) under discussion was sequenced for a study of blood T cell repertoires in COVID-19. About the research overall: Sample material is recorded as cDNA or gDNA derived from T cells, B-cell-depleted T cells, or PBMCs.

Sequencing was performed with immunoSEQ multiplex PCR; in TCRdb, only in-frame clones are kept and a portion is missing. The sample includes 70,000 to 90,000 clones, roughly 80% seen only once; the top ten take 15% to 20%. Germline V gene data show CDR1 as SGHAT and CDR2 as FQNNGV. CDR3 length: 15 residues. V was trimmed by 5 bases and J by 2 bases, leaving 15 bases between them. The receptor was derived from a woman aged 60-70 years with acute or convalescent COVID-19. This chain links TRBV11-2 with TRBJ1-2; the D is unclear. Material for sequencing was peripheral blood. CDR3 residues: CASSVSFGMNYGYTF. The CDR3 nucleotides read TGTGCCAGCAGCGTTAGTTTCGGGATGAACTATGGCTACACCTTC.